This T cell receptor (beta chain) was identified in a study of shared clonotypes between healthy human individuals (dated by TCRdb to about 2020). About the investigation overall: A few men and a couple of women, aged 18 to 49 years, made up the cohort. For each donor, CD4 naive and CD4 memory were each run on three plates, CD8 naive on two plates, and CD8 memory on one plate. Blood TCR repertoires of roughly 5 healthy adults were deeply sequenced to estimate repertoire size and the extent of clonotype sharing between individuals. Libraries were prepared and TCR repertoires were sequenced by different laboratories using diverse techniques, in order to increase sequencing depth and limit assay-specific biases. Between about 0.8 and 8.9 billion PBMCs per donor were obtained by leukapheresis. The paper as a whole reports these results and caveats: Pairwise subsampling led to the expectation that sequencing depth would affect the degree of clonotype sharing among donors. Because the study included a small number of donors, the genetic and exposure-history diversity represented was limited. Naive subsets generally had larger estimated clonotype richness than memory subsets did. Incomplete sequencing was indicated by rarefaction of sorted-subset datasets, despite the large sequencing depth. Sharing across several donors was observed for about 5% of naive CD4, about 3.2% of naive CD8, 2% to 2.5% of memory CD4, and less than 0.45% of memory CD8 clonotypes. Only blood was sampled, and tissue TCR repertoires likely differ from those in blood. Compared with non-shared clonotypes, the clonotypes found in all four sorted-subset donors had higher generation probabilities.

Taken from cysteine to phenylalanine, the CDR3 has 14 residues. Left in the record is the CDR3 DNA by itself, 42 bases read in frame from the first base. V and J are truncated by 4 bases and 4 bases respectively, leaving an intervening sequence of 14 bases. Sequences MDHEN (CDR1) and SYDVKM (CDR2) are obtained from the germline V gene. CD8 naive samples were obtained by positive selection for CCR7 among CD45RO-negative cells, yielding a CD45RA+CCR7+ population from which TemRA cells were excluded. Donors were healthy HIV-negative adults with no recently reported acute infections or vaccinations. Every donor was a Caucasian adult living in Nashville, Tennessee, USA. After blood collection by leukapheresis, PBMCs were isolated using Ficoll-Histopaque density gradient centrifugation and then cryopreserved in the vapor phase of liquid nitrogen. Analytical flow cytometry was used to check the purity and quantity of each magnetically sorted T cell population. Genomic DNA was isolated from every sorted fraction and measured by UV absorbance on a Nanodrop 2000c.

To note about this clone: Its antigen is unknown. Within one base of it there is no much larger clone, and no base qualities were kept.

TCR CDR3 regions were amplified from genomic DNA by multiplex PCR using the deep immunoSEQ assay. Genomic DNA extracted from each cell subset was distributed evenly over all wells of several immunoSEQ 96-well plates, and each plate served as one replicate. For sorted subsets, each replicate PCR was loaded with around 200 ng genomic DNA, equivalent to 32,000 or so T cell genomes. The purified libraries were quantified using a Qubit 3.0 fluorometer, sized with a Bioanalyzer 2100, and then quantified again using the KAPA Library Quantification kit. Each immunoSEQ 96-well plate was sequenced on its own single-read 150-cycle Illumina NextSeq 550 flow cell. The authors' pipeline ran thus. The immunoSEQ output contained only junctional sequences without quality scores, so filtering could not match that applied to full-length reads. To assign V/J genes and CDR3, sequences were annotated using PyIR, a Python wrapper for IgBLAST v1.9, with IMGT germline references. Reads were filtered out if the reads had weak V/J assignments (E-value above 1e-6), no CDR3, stop codons, out-of-frame junctions, or ambiguous translated residues. A V3J clonotype was defined by an identical inferred V gene, J gene, and CDR3 amino acid sequence. To compute the percentage overlap between repertoires, the number of shared unique clonotypes was divided by the size of the smaller repertoire. Repertoire richness was assessed with RTK rarefaction, the Chao1 estimator, and Recon v2.1 estimates of unobserved clonotypes. OLGA was used to compute generation probabilities for all TCRbeta clonotypes that the gDNA method yielded from four donors. The clones in this table, taken by TCRdb from immuneACCESS, are in-frame only. Not every clone is retained; where verified, under half of the shortfall comes from an unresolved V gene, and the cause of the rest is unknown. V and J calls and clone size are those listed in that table; D and trimming were worked out from the DNA. In all, the sample holds about 750,000 clones, and 80% to 95% of those were seen once. Jointly, the top ten make up 24% of the sample.

Material: naive CD8+ T cells sorted from blood. What the cell subset or site label conveys for this sample: CD45RA+CCR7+. This TCR was recovered from a man aged 25 to 45 in good health. This receptor chain uses TRBV28 and TRBJ2-7, and perhaps TRBD1 as D gene, on 5 matching bases. CDR3 region: CASSWALGAYEQYF. The sequenced DNA is TGTGCCAGCAGTTGGGCCCTTGGGGCTTACGAGCAGTACTTC.